Presented here are 25 T cell receptor beta chains from one specimen sequenced in a study of blood T cell repertoires in COVID-19. Clones were read by immunoSEQ multiplex PCR, and TCRdb kept only the in-frame ones, dropping some. The repertoire holds roughly 220,000 clones, with roughly 80% as singletons. Material: peripheral blood. These receptors were obtained from a woman aged 80 or older with COVID-19, enrolled during active disease.

The V gene is TRBV9, the J gene TRBJ2-5, with 9 bases matching TRBD1. With 0 bases clipped from V and 0 bases from J, the junction kept 6 bases outside the gene matches. The CDR3 covers 17 residues. The germline CDR1 and CDR2 sequences are SGDLS and YYNGEE. The CDR3 DNA is TGTGCCAGCAGCGTAGAGGGACAGGGATTGTACCAAGAGACCCAGTACTTC. It encodes CASSVEGQGLYQETQYF. Variable domain in full (rest from reference TRBV9 and TRBJ2-5): DSGVTQTPKHLITATGQRVTLRCSPRSGDLSVYWYQQSLDQGLQFLIQYYNGEERAKGNILERFSAQQFPDLHSELNLSSLELGDSALYFCASSVEGQGLYQETQYFGPGTRLLVL.

The V and J genes are TRBV2 and TRBJ1-2; a possible D gene is TRBD1 (5 bases). The V end lost 5 bases, the J end lost 6 bases, and 25 bases lay between the germline ends. Germline V lookup: CDR1 SNHLY, CDR2 FYNNEI. CDR3 length equals 17 residues. The CDR3 protein is CASSPRAVGLQRDGYTF. CDR3 bases: TGTGCCAGCAGTCCCCGAGCAGTGGGACTTCAGAGGGATGGCTACACCTTC.

This clone has just a few counts. The J gene is TRBJ2-3, the V gene TRBV4-2; D possibly corresponds to TRBD2 (7 bases). The CDR3 length is 14 residues. CDR1 is LGHNA and CDR2 is YNFKEQ in the germline V gene. V lost 8 bases and J 3 bases, leaving 15 bases between the germline ends. The CDR3 DNA follows: TGTGCCAGCGGGGGGGCAGAGGGGACAGATACGCAGTATTTT. Translated: CASGGAEGTDTQYF.

This chain connects TRBV6-2 or TRBV6-3 to TRBJ1-5; TRBD1 might be the D (6 bases). Germline V gene lookup returns CDR1 MNHEY and CDR2 SVGEGT. The CDR3 extends over 15 amino acids. The V gene lost 2 bases and the J gene lost 1 base, with 9 bases spanning the gap. CDR3 residues: CASSYDRWSNQPQHF. The CDR3 DNA is TGTGCCAGCAGTTACGACAGGTGGAGCAATCAGCCCCAGCATTTT.

The chain joins TRBV7-2 to TRBJ2-7; tentative D call: TRBD2 (5 bases). The CDR3 is 16 residues long. Germline V gene lookup returns CDR1 SGHTA and CDR2 FQGNSA. V lost 1 base and J lost 4, with 17 bases in between. The CDR3 coding sequence is TGTGCCAGCAGCTTAGGGAAGGGCGGGCGGGCATACGAGCAGTACTTC. Amino acid sequence: CASSLGKGGRAYEQYF.

This chain links TRBV4-1 with TRBJ1-2, with 7 positions matching TRBD1. V lost 3 bases to trimming and J lost 1 base; unmatched junction nucleotides: 8. CDR1 and CDR2 from the germline V gene are MGHRA and YSYEKL. The CDR3 runs 16 residues. CDR3 region: CASSQAGQAINYGYTF. The CDR3 nucleotides read TGCGCCAGCAGCCAGGCTGGACAGGCAATTAACTATGGCTACACCTTC.

This clone was counted between two and nine times. The chain employs TRBV6-5 and TRBJ2-7; possible D gene TRBD1, 5 bases. V lost 8 bases and J 3 bases, leaving 17 bases between the germline ends. CDR3 length equals 14 residues. In germline, CDR1 is MNHEY, CDR2 SVGAGI. CDR3: CASFSGQASYEQYF. CDR3 bases: TGTGCCAGCTTTTCAGGGCAGGCTAGCTACGAGCAGTACTTC.

This clone occurred a few times. The CDR3 sequence: CASAGTGGGDTQYF. For the CDR3, the DNA is TGTGCCAGCGCAGGGACAGGGGGCGGAGATACGCAGTATTTT. V usage is TRBV2 and J usage is TRBJ2-3, with 12 positions matching TRBD1. Losses at the gene ends were 8 bases for V and 5 bases for J; bases not matched to a gene: 5. CDR3 length: 14 amino acids. Germline V gene sequence: CDR1 SNHLY, CDR2 FYNNEI.

This clone was counted a few times. This chain links TRBV12-3 or TRBV12-4 with TRBJ1-2; D is uncertain. Trimming took 1 base from V and 2 from J, leaving 5 bases between them. The CDR3 length is 13 residues. Here the CDR3 reads CASSLEQNYGYTF. CDR3 sequence (DNA): TGTGCCAGCAGTTTAGAACAGAACTATGGCTACACCTTC.

The chain couples TRBV5-1 to TRBJ2-3; D is perhaps TRBD1 (6 bases). The CDR3 spans 13 residues. CDR1 SGHRS and CDR2 YFSETQ come from the germline V gene. The ends were cut back, 3 bases at V and 4 bases at J, with 9 bases in the middle. In DNA, the CDR3 is TGCGCCAGCAGCTCGCAGGGGTCAGATACGCAGTATTTT. Protein sequence: CASSSQGSDTQYF.

This chain joins TRBV11-1 and TRBJ1-5; 10 nucleotides line up with TRBD1. Trimming at V came to 5 bases and at J to 6 bases, leaving 1 base not matched to a gene. CDR1 and CDR2 from the germline V gene are SGHAT and FQDESV (reference sequence). The CDR3 is made up of 13 amino acids. In DNA, the CDR3 is TGTGCCAGCAGCCGGGACAGGGGTCAGCCCCAGCATTTT. Translated, it gives CASSRDRGQPQHF.

This chain uses TRBV7-9 with TRBJ2-3; maybe TRBD1 (5 bases). This CDR3 comprises 15 residues. CDR1 is SEHNR and CDR2 is FQNEAQ in the germline V gene (reference sequence). Trimming shortened V by 1 base and J by 6 bases, and 14 bases separated the two germline ends. The CDR3 reads CASSLVWGASDTQYF. In DNA, the CDR3 is TGTGCCAGCAGCTTAGTGTGGGGCGCCTCGGATACGCAGTATTTT.

The V call is TRBV20-1, the J call TRBJ1-2, with TRBD1 matching over 8 bases. The CDR3 has 16 residues. Per germline, CDR1 DFQATT and CDR2 SNEGSKA (reference sequence). After removal of 3 bases from V and 2 bases from J, the junction contained 11 bases not matched to a gene. CDR3 region: CSASGQGGESNYGYTF. CDR3 nucleotides: TGCAGTGCTAGTGGACAGGGCGGTGAGTCAAACTATGGCTACACCTTC.

The V and J genes are TRBV3-1 (or the pseudogene TRBV3-2) and TRBJ1-1, with TRBD1 matching over 9 bases. Germline-derived CDR1 and CDR2 are LGHDT and YNNKEL (reference sequence). V lost 5 bases to trimming and J lost 1 base; unmatched junction nucleotides: 2. This CDR3 contains 14 residues. The CDR3 sequence: CASSRGQGNTEAFF. In DNA form, the CDR3 reads TGTGCCAGCAGCAGGGGACAGGGGAACACTGAAGCTTTCTTT.

Regarding this clone: At one end the junction does not follow the germline gene, possibly because of a read error. V is TRBV7-6 and J is TRBJ1-1; the D is unclear. CDR3 length equals 13 residues. From germline, CDR1 is SGHVS and CDR2 FNYEAQ. The CDR3 loop reads CASSLAGNSEAFF. CDR3 bases: TGTGCCAGCAGCTTAGCAGGCAACAGTGAAGCTTTCTTT. Full variable domain (remainder filled in from reference TRBV7-6 and TRBJ1-1): GAGVSQSPRYKVTKRGQDVALRCDPISGHVSLYWYRQALGQGPEFLTYFNYEAQQDKSGLPNDRFSAERPEGSISTLTIQRTEQRDSAMYRCASSLAGNSEAFFGQGTRLTVV.

About this clone: At one end the junction does not follow the germline gene, possibly because of a read error. The chain combines TRBV7-6 with TRBJ1-1; D gene ambiguous. The germline V gene has CDR1 SGHVS and CDR2 FNYEAQ. The CDR3 loop spans 12 amino acids. The CDR3: CASSLVGTPRVF. The CDR3 DNA follows: TGTGCCAGCAGCCTCGTCGGAACCCCGCGGGTCTTT. Supplemented by reference TRBV7-6 and TRBJ1-1, the full variable domain reads GAGVSQSPRYKVTKRGQDVALRCDPISGHVSLYWYRQALGQGPEFLTYFNYEAQQDKSGLPNDRFSAERPEGSISTLTIQRTEQRDSAMYRCASSLVGTPRVFGQGTRLTVV.

The V gene is TRBV7-3, the J gene TRBJ2-1; a possible D gene is TRBD2 (6 bases). Germline loops: CDR1 SGHTA, CDR2 FQGTGA. The CDR3 consists of 13 residues. Between the trimmed V and J ends, which lost 3 bases and 4 bases, there was a span of 7 bases. This CDR3 reads CASSLSGYNEQFF. CDR3 sequence (DNA): TGTGCCAGCAGCTTGAGCGGGTACAATGAGCAGTTCTTC.

The chain employs TRBV7-6 and TRBJ1-2; D may be TRBD1 (5 bases). Between the trimmed V and J ends, which lost 3 bases and 4 bases, there was a span of 9 bases. CDR1 is SGHVS and CDR2 is FNYEAQ in the germline V gene. This CDR3 has 13 residues. DNA for the CDR3: TGTGCCAGCAGCTTTCAGGGTGGCTATGGCTACACCTTC. It yields the protein CASSFQGGYGYTF.

The rearrangement joins TRBV19 to TRBJ1-6, with 7 bases that match TRBD1. From germline, CDR1 is LNHDA and CDR2 SQIVND (reference sequence). This CDR3 contains 13 residues. Trimming took 8 bases from V and 3 from J; bases not matched to a gene: 1. CDR3 protein: CASGTDYNSPLHF. CDR3 in DNA: TGTGCCAGTGGGACAGACTATAATTCACCCCTCCACTTT.

V gene TRBV14 combines with J gene TRBJ2-2; 9 bases map to TRBD1. The CDR3 has 14 residues. Germline CDR1 and CDR2: SGHDN and FVKESK. V was clipped by 4 bases and J by 5 bases; unmatched bases: 2. In DNA form, the CDR3 reads TGTGCCAGCAGCCGGGACAGGGTGACCGGGGAGCTGTTTTTT. Its protein is CASSRDRVTGELFF.

J is TRBJ2-5 and V is TRBV28; perhaps TRBD2 as D (5 bases). Germline V gives CDR1 MDHEN, CDR2 SYDVKM. The length of the CDR3 is 16 residues. The V gene lost 4 bases and the J gene lost 0 bases, with 15 bases spanning the gap. The CDR3 loop reads CASSSRMDWNQETQYF. CDR3 nucleotide sequence: TGTGCCAGCAGTTCCCGAATGGACTGGAACCAAGAGACCCAGTACTTC.

This chain uses TRBV18 with TRBJ1-2; 8 bases align to TRBD1. V was pared by 3 bases and J by 9 bases, with 6 bases of the junction left unmatched. There are 13 residues in the CDR3. CDR1 is KGHSH, CDR2 LQKENI, per germline. The CDR3 is CASSPDRVERYTF. Written as DNA, the CDR3 is TGTGCCAGCTCACCGGACAGGGTAGAACGCTACACCTTC.

On this clone: A junction end diverges from the germline sequence, so it may reflect a read error. This chain links TRBV18 with TRBJ2-2; TRBD2 agrees at 9 bases. Germline V gene data show CDR1 as KGHSH and CDR2 as LQKENI. The length of the CDR3 is 16 residues. The CDR3 DNA reads TGTGCCAGCTCACCCCCTAGCGGGGTCACCACCAGGGAGCTGTTTTTT. This encodes CASSPPSGVTTRELFF.

The chain links TRBV19 to TRBJ2-1, with a weak D call TRBD2 (7 bases). The CDR3 length is 15 residues. V was trimmed by 7 bases and J by 6 bases, leaving 19 bases between them. Germline CDR1 and CDR2: LNHDA and SQIVND (reference sequence). The CDR3 DNA is TGTGCCAGTAAGGGGAGGGCAGGGGCCGGCAATGAGCAGTTCTTC. It is translated as CASKGRAGAGNEQFF.

With respect to this clone: The same CDR3 also results from other DNA sequences found in this sample. This rearrangement joins TRBV2 to TRBJ2-7, with TRBD1 matching 10 bases. The CDR3 runs 15 residues. From germline, CDR1 is SNHLY and CDR2 FYNNEI. Trimming removed 4 bases from V and 6 bases from J; junction bases left unmatched: 9. The CDR3 DNA follows: TGTGCCAGCAGTGTGTTGGACAGGGGGAAGTCCGAGCAGTACTTC. This translates into CASSVLDRGKSEQYF.